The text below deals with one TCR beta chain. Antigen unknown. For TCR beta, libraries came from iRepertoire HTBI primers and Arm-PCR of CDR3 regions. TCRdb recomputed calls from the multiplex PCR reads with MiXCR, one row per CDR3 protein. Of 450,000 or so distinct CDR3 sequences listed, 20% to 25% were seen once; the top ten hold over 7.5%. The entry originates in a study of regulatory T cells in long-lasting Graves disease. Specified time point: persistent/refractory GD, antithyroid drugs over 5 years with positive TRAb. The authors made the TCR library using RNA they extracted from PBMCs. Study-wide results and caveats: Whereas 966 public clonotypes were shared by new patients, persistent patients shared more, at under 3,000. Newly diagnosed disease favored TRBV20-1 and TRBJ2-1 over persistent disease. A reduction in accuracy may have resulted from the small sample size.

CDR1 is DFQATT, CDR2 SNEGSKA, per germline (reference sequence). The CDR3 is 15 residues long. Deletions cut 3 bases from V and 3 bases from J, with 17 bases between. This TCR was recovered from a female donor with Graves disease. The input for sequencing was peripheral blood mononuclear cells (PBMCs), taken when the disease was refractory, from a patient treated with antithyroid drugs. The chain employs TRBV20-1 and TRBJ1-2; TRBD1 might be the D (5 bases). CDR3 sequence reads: CSASPQGQRDYGYTF. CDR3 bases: TGCAGTGCTAGCCCCCAGGGCCAGAGGGACTATGGCTACACCTTC.